Listed below are T cell receptor beta chains from one sample, sequenced in a study of control samples from healthy donors and cancer patients. TCRdb's table, derived via immunoSEQ multiplex PCR, lists solely in-frame clones and lacks some. The table includes tens of thousands of clones, about 92% detected once. What was sequenced was PBMCs. These receptors all come from a man aged 40-49 years with colorectal cancer. Both conserved end residues are part of each CDR3. A D gene is named only where the DNA matches it firmly. Size is omitted from some rows. Given values are once, few, many or a class for expanded clones.

TRBV2	TRBD1	NA	TRBJ2-5	TGTGCCAGCAGCGGGACAGGGGATCTCCGGGGGACCCAGTACTTC	CASSGTGDLRGTQYF
TRBV7-2	NA	NA	TRBJ2-1	TGTGCCAGCAGCTTAACCTACAATGAGCAGTTCTTC	CASSLTYNEQFF
TRBV9	NA	NA	TRBJ2-3	TGTGCCAGCAGCGTAGCCCTCGATACGCAGTATTTT	CASSVALDTQYF
TRBV7-2	TRBD2	NA	TRBJ2-3	TGTGCCAGCAGTCGAGGTCTAGCGGGGTCTAGCACAGATACGCAGTATTTT	CASSRGLAGSSTDTQYF
TRBV11-3	TRBD1	NA	TRBJ2-3	TGTGCCAGCCAGGGGGAACCCTCTAGCACAGATACGCAGTATTTT	CASQGEPSSTDTQYF
TRBV7-2	TRBD2	NA	TRBJ2-2	TGTGCCAGCAGCTTAGGACTAGCGGGGACCGGGGAGCTGTTTTTT	CASSLGLAGTGELFF
TRBV2	TRBD1	NA	TRBJ1-2	TGTGCCAGCAGGGCCCGCCGGGACAGCGTTCAGTATGGCTACACCTTC	CASRARRDSVQYGYTF
TRBV5-1	TRBD1	NA	TRBJ2-1	TGCGCCAGCAGCTTGGGCCGGACAGGGGGAGATGAGCAGTTCTTC	CASSLGRTGGDEQFF
TRBV9	NA	NA	TRBJ2-2	TGTGCCAGCAGCAATTGGGGGAGGACGGAGAACACCGGGGAGCTGTTTTTT	CASSNWGRTENTGELFF
TRBV7-6	NA	once	TRBJ1-3	TGTGCCAGCAGCTTAGTTGACACCTCTGGAAACACCATATATTTT	CASSLVDTSGNTIYF
TRBV7-2	NA	NA	TRBJ2-1	TGTGCCAGCAGCTTAGGGGGGACCAAAAACAATGAGCAGTTCTTC	CASSLGGTKNNEQFF
TRBV9	TRBD1	NA	TRBJ2-2	TGTGCCAGCAGCTCCGGGACAGGGCCCACCGGGGAGCTGTTTTTT	CASSSGTGPTGELFF
TRBV6-1	NA	once	TRBJ1-6	TGTGCCAGCAGTGAAGGCCGATCGGTCGAGGTTTTGGCACCCCTCCACTTT	CASSEGRSVEVLAPLHF
TRBV29-1	TRBD2	NA	TRBJ2-7	TGCAGCGTCGCGCGTGAGGGGCTAGCGGGGAGATACGAGCAGTACTTC	CSVAREGLAGRYEQYF
TRBV29-1	NA	NA	TRBJ2-3	TGCAGCGTTGAACAAAGCCAGGATACGCAGTATTTT	CSVEQSQDTQYF
TRBV7-2	NA	NA	TRBJ2-1	TGTGCCAGCAGCCCGTACAATGAGCAGTTCTTC	CASSPYNEQFF
TRBV6-5	TRBD1	NA	TRBJ2-1	TGTGCCAGCAGAAGGGACAGGACGGGGGAGTTCTTC	CASRRDRTGEFF
TRBV7-8	TRBD1	NA	TRBJ1-5	TGTGCCAGCAGCCTTGGAGGGGGCCGACAGCCCCAGCATTTT	CASSLGGGRQPQHF
TRBV4-2	TRBD2	once	TRBJ2-5	TGTGCCAGCAGCCGAAACGGGGGGGGCGAAGAGACCCAGTACTTC	CASSRNGGGEETQYF
TRBV6-5	TRBD1	NA	TRBJ1-2	TGTGCCAGCAGTTCCGGGACAGCGCCCTGGGGCTACACCTTC	CASSSGTAPWGYTF
TRBV6-6	TRBD1	NA	TRBJ1-3	TGTGCCAGCCGGACAGGTGGAAACACCATATATTTT	CASRTGGNTIYF
TRBV4-1	TRBD2	NA	TRBJ2-1	TGCGCCAGCAGCCAACTACTAGCGGGGGGGCAGAGTGAGCAGTTCTTC	CASSQLLAGGQSEQFF
TRBV27	TRBD1	NA	TRBJ2-7	TGTGCCAGCCTCCCTACAGGGGGCGATTTCTACGAGCAGTACTTC	CASLPTGGDFYEQYF
TRBV6-6	TRBD1	NA	TRBJ1-5	TGTGCCAGCACTCGAGACAGGGTTAGCAATCAGCCCCAGCATTTT	CASTRDRVSNQPQHF
TRBV6-4	NA	NA	TRBJ1-2	TGTGCCAGCAGCCTAGGGGTTAACTATGGCTACACCTTC	CASSLGVNYGYTF
TRBV7-8	NA	NA	TRBJ1-2	TGTGCCAGCAGCAGATTAGAGGGGTCTGGCTATGGCTACACCTTC	CASSRLEGSGYGYTF
TRBV18	NA	NA	TRBJ2-5	TGTGCCAGCTCACCAGATGTAGGGTTGGAGACCCAGTACTTC	CASSPDVGLETQYF
TRBV7-6	TRBD2	NA	TRBJ2-1	TGTGCCAGCAGATCAGCGGGGGCCACCTACAATGAGCAGTTCTTC	CASRSAGATYNEQFF
TRBV21-1	NA	NA	TRBJ1-6	TGTGCCAGCAGCGACCGGGACGGACAGAAAAATTCACCCCTCCACTTT	CASSDRDGQKNSPLHF
TRBV5-1	TRBD2	NA	TRBJ2-3	TGCGCCAGCAGCCTGACGGCGACGGGGGGGACAGATACGCAGTATTTT	CASSLTATGGTDTQYF
TRBV5-5	TRBD1	NA	TRBJ1-2	TGTGCCAGCAGCCCGGGACAGGGGACCGCTAACTATGGCTACACCTTC	CASSPGQGTANYGYTF
TRBV6-5	NA	NA	TRBJ2-1	TGTGCCAGCAGAGGGGGGGGCTCCTACAATGAGCAGTTCTTC	CASRGGGSYNEQFF
TRBV9	TRBD2	NA	TRBJ2-7	TGTGCCAGCAGCGTACTTCCCGGGGGGGCCGGGGACGAGCAGTACTTC	CASSVLPGGAGDEQYF
TRBV5-1	TRBD1	NA	TRBJ1-2	TGCGCCAGCAGCTCCCCAATCGGACAGGGACGTGGCTACACCTTC	CASSSPIGQGRGYTF
TRBV7-3	NA	NA	TRBJ1-1	TGTGCCAGCAGCCCGGACCCAGGCACTGAAGCTTTCTTT	CASSPDPGTEAFF
TRBV6-5	TRBD1	NA	TRBJ2-7	TGTGCCAGCAGATATAGACAGGGGGCCTCCTACGAGCAGTACTTC	CASRYRQGASYEQYF
TRBV7-2	TRBD2	NA	TRBJ2-3	TGTGCCAGCAGCTTAGGCGGGGGGGCGGATACGCAGTATTTT	CASSLGGGADTQYF
TRBV9	TRBD2	NA	TRBJ2-3	TGTGCCAGCAGCGCCAAAGGGACTAGCGAGCTGGTTACGCAGTATTTT	CASSAKGTSELVTQYF
TRBV6-6	NA	NA	TRBJ1-3	TGTGCCAGCAGTTACGGGGAGGGAAACACCATATATTTT	CASSYGEGNTIYF
TRBV9	NA	NA	TRBJ1-6	TGTGCCAGCCGAAGCTCCTATAATTCACCCCTCCACTTT	CASRSSYNSPLHF
TRBV6-1	NA	NA	TRBJ1-2	TGTGCCAGCAGTGAAAGCCAGGGCAGTGGCTATGGCTACACCTTC	CASSESQGSGYGYTF
TRBV6-1	NA	NA	TRBJ1-1	TGTGCCAGCAGTGATCAGACAGCAGGGCAATATGAAGCTTTCTTT	CASSDQTAGQYEAFF
TRBV9	NA	NA	TRBJ2-2	TGTGCCAGCAGCGTAGATATACAGGGCCAAGACACCGGGGAGCTGTTTTTT	CASSVDIQGQDTGELFF
TRBV12-3/TRBV12-4	NA	NA	TRBJ2-2	TGTGCCAGCAGTTCAAGGATTATCGGGGAGCTGTTTTTT	CASSSRIIGELFF
TRBV3-1/TRBV3-2	NA	once	TRBJ1-2	TGTGCCAGCAGCCAAGGCACAGCCTATGGCTACACCTTC	CASSQGTAYGYTF
TRBV13	TRBD2	NA	TRBJ2-3	TGTGCCAGCAGCTTAGGCCCAGCGGGGGGGCCTGGCACAGATACGCAGTATTTT	CASSLGPAGGPGTDTQYF
TRBV19	NA	NA	TRBJ1-1	TGTGCCAGTAGTCGGACGGGGGGCGGGGTCCCTGAAGCTTTCTTT	CASSRTGGGVPEAFF
TRBV27	NA	NA	TRBJ2-2	TGTGCCAGCAGACAGGGCCCGAACACCGGGGAGCTGTTTTTT	CASRQGPNTGELFF
TRBV6-5	TRBD1	NA	TRBJ2-7	TGTGCCAGCAGCCCGGGACAGAGACGGGACGAGCAGTACTTC	CASSPGQRRDEQYF
TRBV5-1	NA	NA	TRBJ2-3	TGCGCCAGCAGGAGAGCGGGTAGCACAGATACGCAGTATTTT	CASRRAGSTDTQYF
TRBV9	NA	NA	TRBJ1-3	TGTGCCAGCAGCGTAGCTTGGACGGCGGTCTCTGGAAACACCATATATTTT	CASSVAWTAVSGNTIYF
TRBV4-2	TRBD2	NA	TRBJ2-7	TGTGCCAGCAGCCAAGGGCTAGCGGGGGTGGGCTACGAGCAGTACTTC	CASSQGLAGVGYEQYF
TRBV6-6	TRBD2	NA	TRBJ2-7	TGTGCCAGCAGTCCAATAGGCTGGACTAGCGGGGGGACGACAAGCTCCTACGAGCAGTACTTC	CASSPIGWTSGGTTSSYEQYF
TRBV2	NA	NA	TRBJ1-3	TGTGCCAGCAGTGACCCCCCGGGCGGAAACACCATATATTTT	CASSDPPGGNTIYF
TRBV5-4	TRBD2	NA	TRBJ2-2	TGTGCCAGCAGCTCGGGGACTAGCGGGGGGCTGAACACCGGGGAGCTGTTTTTT	CASSSGTSGGLNTGELFF
TRBV7-9	TRBD2	NA	TRBJ2-1	TGTGCCAGCATGGCGGGAGGGTTGGGGAATGAGCAGTTCTTC	CASMAGGLGNEQFF
TRBV11-3	NA	NA	TRBJ1-1	TGTGCCAGCAGCTTAGTGCGTACAGGGTCGGGGACTGAAGCTTTCTTT	CASSLVRTGSGTEAFF
TRBV3-1/TRBV3-2	TRBD2	NA	TRBJ2-1	TGTGCCAGCAGCCTGGACTTCGGACTAGCGAATGAGCAGTTCTTC	CASSLDFGLANEQFF
TRBV6-6	NA	NA	TRBJ1-3	TGTGCCAGCCATACAACTGGAAACACCATATATTTT	CASHTTGNTIYF